The 27 T cell receptor beta chains below were found in one sample sequenced in a study of tumor and adjacent non-tumor tissue in lung cancer (dated by TCRdb to 2016 to 2018). RNA was isolated from bulk, unsorted tissue, and RNA quality was assessed with a NanoDrop ND-1000 and an Agilent 2100. Library method: multiplex PCR. The sequencing machine was an Illumina HiSeq 2500. Following protocols modified from ARM-PCR, the researchers constructed TCRbeta libraries through three rounds of nested PCR with primers (Table S4). TCRdb handled the public reads itself, with Q25 trimming in fastp and clone calling in MiXCR, and kept productive beta chains. Under each unique CDR3 protein, matching rows form one entry showing the most common genes and DNA. This sample has under 150,000 distinct CDR3 sequences in its table, and 66% of those were observed once. About 13% of the sample rests with the top ten. The sequencing input was lung tumor tissue. Every receptor here comes from a man aged 25 to 45 with non-small cell lung cancer.

The chain couples TRBV4-1 to TRBJ2-7, with D perhaps matching TRBD1 (8 bases). The CDR3 is 17 amino acids. V was cut by 6 bases and J by 2 bases, with 23 bases left in between. Germline V CDR1 and CDR2: MGHRA, YSYEKL. In DNA, the CDR3 is TGCGCCAGCAGGCCTTTATACCGGACAGGGAGGGCCTACGAGCAGTACTTC. Protein: CASRPLYRTGRAYEQYF.

On this clonotype: This may come from a read error, since a much larger clone is one base off. The V call is TRBV13, the J call TRBJ1-5, with a tentative D call TRBD1 (5 bases). CDR1 is PRHDT, CDR2 FYEKMQ, per germline (reference sequence). The CDR3 consists of 15 residues. This CDR3 is CANSYSGQGGQPQHF. In DNA form, the CDR3 reads TGTGCCAACAGCTATTCGGGTCAGGGAGGGCAGCCCCAGCATTTT.

The chain uses TRBV29-1 and TRBJ2-7; D is uncertain. This CDR3 has 10 residues. CDR1 and CDR2 (germline): SQVTM, ANQGSEA. CDR3 loop: CGGLFGEQYF. The CDR3 nucleotides are TGCGGCGGCCTATTCGGCGAGCAGTACTTC.

This clonotype was counted only a few times. The chain uses TRBV28 and TRBJ1-2, with 8 positions matching TRBD1. After removal of 2 bases from V and 1 base from J, the junction contained 3 bases not matched to a gene. Per the germline V gene, CDR1 is MDHEN and CDR2 is SYDVKM. CDR3 length equals 15 residues. The CDR3 nucleotides read TGTGCCAGCAGTTTACCCAGGGGGCTTAACTATGGCTACACCTTC. Its translation: CASSLPRGLNYGYTF.

To note about this clonotype: Being one base from a much bigger clone, this may be a read error. It is likely a read error, because the conserved phenylalanine at the end of the CDR3 is missing. The V and J genes are TRBV7-8 and TRBJ1-5; D uncertain. V lost 1 base to trimming and J lost 0 bases, with 7 bases between them. The length of the CDR3 is 15 residues. Germline V gene sequence: CDR1 SGHVS, CDR2 FQNEAQ. The CDR3 loop reads CASSLGGGSNQPQHS. For the CDR3, the DNA is TGTGCCAGCAGCTTAGGGGGTGGTAGCAATCAGCCCCAGCATTCT.

About this clonotype: A much larger clone sits a single nucleotide away, making a read error possible. The gene calls are TRBV5-1 and TRBJ2-1, with 8 bases fitting TRBD2. The V segment lost 6 bases and the J segment 2 bases; nucleotides outside the gene matches: 10. Germline lookup yields CDR1 SGHRS and CDR2 YFSETQ. This CDR3 contains 16 residues. Here the CDR3 DNA reads TGCGCCAGCACCATTCTACTAGCGGTTACCTACAATGAGCAGTTCTTC. Protein: CASTILLAVTYNEQFF.

Regarding this clonotype: A much larger clone lies one base from this, so it may be a read error. The genes are TRBV4-3 and TRBJ1-5; possible D gene TRBD1, 5 bases. CDR1 and CDR2 (germline): LGHNA, YSLEER. V lost 4 bases, J lost 11 bases, and 18 bases lay in between. This CDR3 region has 14 residues. As DNA, the CDR3 is TGCGCCAGCAGCCGAGAACTACAGGCGAATACCCAGCATTTT. It yields the protein CASSRELQANTQHF.

To note about this clonotype: At one end the junction does not follow the germline gene, possibly because of a read error. The chain recombines TRBV6-5 with TRBJ2-7, with no clear D. This CDR3 has 14 residues. Germline V gene data show CDR1 as MNHEY and CDR2 as SVGAGI. CDR3 residues: CAGSEDPETYEQYF. CDR3 DNA sequence: TGTGCCGGCAGTGAAGATCCGGAAACCTACGAGCAGTACTTC.

This clonotype was recorded only once. A read error may account for a junction end that differs from germline. Here the CDR3 DNA reads TGTGCCAGCAGCTTTGGGGGACTGCCAGAGTCCCAGTACTTC. Translated: CASSFGGLPESQYF. This chain uses TRBV11-2 with TRBJ2-5, with a weak D call TRBD2 (6 bases). From germline, CDR1 is SGHAT and CDR2 FQNNGV. This CDR3 is 14 amino acids long.

The J gene is TRBJ2-1, the V gene TRBV7-8; D unclear. The CDR3 runs 15 residues. Between the trimmed V and J ends, which lost 7 bases and 8 bases, there was a span of 21 bases. The V gene's germline CDR1 is SGHVS and CDR2 FQNEAQ. The CDR3 coding sequence is TGTGCCAGCAACCAGAGCCTCGGTATTTTCGATGAGCAGTTCTTC. As protein: CASNQSLGIFDEQFF. The full variable domain, its missing parts supplied by reference TRBV7-8 and TRBJ2-1, is GAGVSQSPRYKVAKRGQDVALRCDPISGHVSLFWYQQALGQGPEFLTYFQNEAQLDKSGLPSDRFFAERPEGSVSTLKIQRTQQEDSAVYLCASNQSLGIFDEQFFGPGTRLTVL.

The rearrangement links TRBV7-2 to TRBJ1-2; the D is unclear. Germline V gene sequence: CDR1 SGHTA, CDR2 FQGNSA. V lost 5 bases and J lost 8, with 15 bases in between. This CDR3 spans 13 amino acids. CDR3 DNA sequence: TGTGCCAGCAGCATAGAGTCGGGTTGGGGCTACACCTTC. It translates to CASSIESGWGYTF.

This clonotype has ten or more counts. The chain recombines TRBV10-3 with TRBJ2-7, with TRBD2 matching over 10 bases. Per the germline V gene, CDR1 is ENHRY and CDR2 is SYGVKD. The J segment lost 2 bases and the V segment lost 4 bases, leaving 5 bases of the junction unmatched. This CDR3 contains 15 residues. Here the CDR3 DNA reads TGTGCCATCAGTGGTACTAGCGGGGCAGCCTACGAGCAGTACTTC. This encodes CAISGTSGAAYEQYF.

This clonotype appeared once. With a much larger clone just one base away, this may be a read error. J is TRBJ2-1 and V is TRBV20-1, with D perhaps TRBD2 (5 bases). Germline V CDR1 and CDR2: DFQATT, SNEGSKA (reference sequence). The CDR3 runs to 13 residues. With 4 bases removed from V and 7 bases from J, the gap between germline ends came to 14 bases. The CDR3 DNA is TGCAGTGCTACCGGGGTAGCTGCTAATGAGCAGTTCTTC. Encoded protein: CSATGVAANEQFF.

This clonotype came up a few times. V is TRBV20-1 and J is TRBJ2-1; a possible D gene is TRBD2 (6 bases). V gave up 3 bases and J gave up 2 bases, with 14 bases separating them. The germline CDR1 and CDR2 sequences are DFQATT and SNEGSKA (reference sequence). The CDR3 runs 15 residues. The CDR3 bases are TGCAGTGCTAGTGTCGGGAGATTCACCTACAATGAGCAGTTCTTC. Its translation: CSASVGRFTYNEQFF.

Points on this clonotype: A much more abundant neighbour one base away suggests this may be a read error. It is likely a read error, because the conserved phenylalanine at the end of the CDR3 is missing. The chain employs TRBV6-8 and TRBJ2-1; D is unresolved. CDR3 size: 13 residues. The V end was cut by 7 bases, the J end by 7 bases, with 14 bases between. In germline, CDR1 is MNHGY, CDR2 SAAAGT. CDR3 protein: CASTPGLENEQFS. CDR3 DNA sequence: TGTGCCAGCACCCCGGGCCTGGAGAATGAGCAGTTCTCC.

Of note for this clonotype: This may be a read error: a much more frequent sequence differs by one nucleotide. This rearrangement joins TRBV29-1 to TRBJ2-5; TRBD1 agrees at 7 bases. This CDR3 has 13 amino acids. CDR1 and CDR2 from the germline V gene are SQVTM and ANQGSEA. V gave up 7 bases and J gave up 2 bases; unmatched junction bases: 7. CDR3 loop: CSAERGPQETQYF. Here the CDR3 DNA reads TGCAGCGCTGAGAGGGGGCCACAAGAGACCCAGTACTTC.

This clonotype was detected a few times. Just one base apart from a much larger clone, this may be a read error. The CDR3, as DNA: TGTGTCAGCAGTTTATCAGGCAGACAGGGAGTTCAGCAGTACTTC. Translated, it gives CVSSLSGRQGVQQYF. The chain has TRBV12-3 or TRBV12-4 and TRBJ2-7, with 7 positions matching TRBD1. There are 15 residues in the CDR3.

In its sample, this clonotype was seen many times. This sequence joins TRBV28 and TRBJ2-3, with D unclear. The CDR3 contains 14 residues. Germline CDR1 is MDHEN and CDR2 is SYDVKM. Deletions cut 5 bases from V and 3 bases from J, with 12 bases between. This CDR3 is CASSLTASTDTQYF. The CDR3 DNA reads TGTGCCAGCAGTCTGACCGCTAGTACAGATACGCAGTATTTT.

This clonotype has a count of ten or more. This chain uses TRBV20-1 with TRBJ2-7; no clear D. The germline CDR1 and CDR2 sequences are DFQATT and SNEGSKA (reference sequence). Trimming pared 6 bases from V and 0 bases from J, leaving 15 bases between. The CDR3 has 14 amino acids. For the CDR3, the DNA is TGCAGTGCCCGCATGGGCTCTAGCTCCTACGAGCAGTACTTC. Amino acid sequence: CSARMGSSSYEQYF.

This clonotype was seen just once. A read error may produce the germline difference seen at one junction end. V usage is TRBV12-5 and J usage is TRBJ2-1; a weak D match, TRBD2 (6 bases). The CDR3 runs to 16 residues. The germline gives CDR1 LGHNT, CDR2 FRNRAP. The CDR3 sequence: CASGLVLSGPYNQQLF. For the CDR3, the DNA is TGTGCTAGTGGTTTGGTACTGAGCGGGCCTTACAATCAGCAGCTCTTC.

The CDR3 spells CASKSGERGTAFF. Here the CDR3 DNA reads TGCGCCAGCAAATCAGGGGAGCGGGGCACGGCTTTCTTT. The V call is TRBV5-1, the J call TRBJ1-1, with D tentatively TRBD1 (6 bases). The V gene's germline CDR1 is SGHRS and CDR2 YFSETQ. V lost 6 bases and J 11 bases, leaving 20 bases between the germline ends. The CDR3 totals 13 residues.

This clonotype was counted between two and nine times. The V and J genes are TRBV12-3 or TRBV12-4 and TRBJ2-2; possible D gene TRBD1, 7 bases. CDR3 length equals 14 residues. V lost 6 bases and J lost 7, with 15 bases in between. CDR3 DNA: TGTGCCAGCAGCTTCCAGGGGGGCGGCGGGGAGCTGTTTTTT. This encodes CASSFQGGGGELFF.

Regarding this clonotype: This may come from a read error, since a much larger clone is one base off. The chain carries TRBV6-1 and TRBJ2-7, with D hard to call. Germline lookup yields CDR1 MNHNS and CDR2 SASEGT. This CDR3 has 14 amino acids. DNA of the CDR3: TGTGCCATCAGTGGCCAGGCTCGGTCCTACGAGCAGTACTTC. This translates into CAISGQARSYEQYF.

With respect to this clonotype: A much larger clonotype is one base distant, so this may be a read error. The gene calls are TRBV12-3 or TRBV12-4 and TRBJ1-1; D not resolved. The CDR3 extends over 12 amino acids. CDR3 in amino acids: CANSPGRSEAFF. CDR3 nucleotide sequence: TGTGCCAACAGTCCGGGGAGATCTGAAGCTTTCTTT.

Regarding this clonotype: Possible read error: a much larger clone is one base away. V gene TRBV5-4 combines with J gene TRBJ2-3; D may be TRBD2 (5 bases). The CDR3 is made up of 14 amino acids. CDR1 is SGHNT and CDR2 is YYREEE in the germline V gene (reference sequence). The CDR3 region has the DNA TGTACCAGCAGCTTTGGTAGCGGCACAGATACGCAGTATTTT. It specifies CTSSFGSGTDTQYF.

About this clonotype: Since a much larger clone is just one base distant, this may be a read error. The chain combines TRBV10-2 with TRBJ1-6, with D unclear. In germline, CDR1 is WSHSY, CDR2 SAAADI. The CDR3 consists of 13 residues. CDR3 loop: CASCDGVNSPLHF. In nucleotides, the CDR3 is TGCGCCAGCTGTGATGGGGTTAATTCACCCCTCCACTTT.

Details on this clonotype: The junction does not match germline at one end; this may be a read error. The rearrangement uses TRBV29-1 and TRBJ2-2, with a possible D match to TRBD2 (5 bases). Germline CDR1 and CDR2: SQVTM and ANQGSEA. CDR3 length equals 15 residues. DNA of the CDR3: TGCAGCATTGAAGCCTTCTCCGGGGTCACCGGGGAGCTGTTTTTT. It translates to CSIEAFSGVTGELFF.